In its sample, the clone carrying this TCR beta chain was seen once. The antigen is unknown. Primers for the PCR totalled 60 Vbeta and 13 Jbeta. The protocol was immunoSEQ multiplex PCR, while the TCRdb copy is restricted to in-frame clones and leaves out a portion. The sample carries around 79,000 clones, 65% to 75% recorded once. CDR3 length equals 15 residues. Germline assignment: CDR1 LGHNA and CDR2 YSLEER. Trimming left V 0 bases short and J 7 bases short, with 13 bases between. This specimen belongs to a study of cytomegalovirus exposure and HLA in healthy donors. In the study overall: Counted in an early data release were approximately 80 million unique TCRs from HLA-typed donors.

General study points: According to the study, around 180 TCR beta chains were cytomegalovirus-associated. Later analysis identified a missense DCLRE1C variant that was linked to TCR beta V- and J-gene trimming. Rarity marked most TCR sequences, yet some public TCRs occurred in many donors.

The sequenced material came from PBMCs. This sequence originates from a middle-aged woman in good health and CMV-seropositive. V and J are TRBV4-3 and TRBJ2-1, with D maybe TRBD1 (5 bases). Here the CDR3 DNA reads TGCGCCAGCAGCCAAGATGCAGGGATAGGGAATGAGCAGTTCTTC. It translates to CASSQDAGIGNEQFF.